This T cell receptor (beta chain) comes out of a study of cytomegalovirus exposure and HLA in healthy donors (dated 2017 in TCRdb). Background on the whole study: The 666 repertoires of the first cohort and the 120 validation repertoires were produced on the same platform, according to a later analysis. High-throughput TCR immunosequencing, statistical association of individual TCRs with disease status, and machine learning were combined to predict cytomegalovirus infection status. The study aimed to test whether signatures of past pathogen exposure could be identified by cataloging public T cell receptors. Besides the first cohort of under 700 subjects, a separate validation cohort made up of 120 or so different subjects was used. General conclusions and limits of the study: While some public TCRs were present in many individuals, most TCR sequences turned up only very rarely across donors. The study gave a list of 150 to 200 TCR beta chains associated with cytomegalovirus. A later analysis lacked HLA typing for the validation cohort, so it scored co-occurrence in that cohort across all 110 or so repertoires. Three of the identified cytomegalovirus-associated TCR beta chains were confirmed in vitro to be specific for cytomegalovirus antigens. It was suggested by the authors that the approach could potentially be generalized to other disease states and immunological phenotypes. Cytomegalovirus status was reported to be diagnosed by the classifier with high specificity and sensitivity in both the original and validation cohorts. Of the cluster scores, roughly 95% were above 0 in a later analysis, which found that TCRs clustered in the first cohort also tended to co-occur in the 120 validation repertoires.

As regards this clone: The antigen it binds to is not known. No base quality values were provided; no much bigger clone lies one nucleotide off.

The library was prepared using the immunoSEQ multiplex PCR assay. Under the source paper's analysis protocol: To diagnose cytomegalovirus status from the catalog of TCR beta chain sequences, a statistical classification framework was built. In its TCRdb copy, this immuneACCESS table keeps in-frame sequences only and misses some clones. Where compared with another copy, unresolved V genes explain less than half of these, and the others have no known cause. The V and J calls and the clone size are those of that table, but D and trimming were determined from the DNA. This sample is represented by roughly 60,000 clones; approximately 96% of them were singletons. The ten most abundant clones make up approximately 0.91% of the sample. Measured from the cysteine to the phenylalanine, the CDR3 is 13 residues long. Only the CDR3 DNA is retained, 39 bases long and in frame from the first base. V and J lose 4 bases and 0 bases, and a span of 5 bases separates them. In the germline V gene, CDR1 corresponds to MGHRA and CDR2 to YSYEKL.

The donors belonged to the validation cohort of 90 to 150 subjects, which was separate from the approximately 700-subject first cohort. Source material: PBMCs. This TCR was recovered from a young man in good health and CMV-seronegative. The chain uses TRBV4-1 and TRBJ2-3, with no confident D gene call. The DNA sequence follows: TGCGCCAGCAGCCGAACTAGCACAGATACGCAGTATTTT. This yields the protein CASSRTSTDTQYF.